This is a list of T cell receptor beta chains from one sample in a study of blood T cells in healthy people across ages. One entry per CDR3 protein results from TCRdb running MiXCR on the 5' RACE reads. The sample contains about 1,400,000 distinct CDR3 sequences, 45% to 70% of which appear only once. The sequenced sample consisted of blood. The receptors here all came from a man younger than 30 in good health. The CDR3 runs from the conserved cysteine through the conserved F or W. A D gene is named only where the DNA matches it firmly. The size field is filled for only some rows; it gives once, few, many or a size class.

CAISVERFMNTEAFF	TGTGCCATCAGTGTAGAACGGTTCATGAACACTGAAGCTTTCTTT	TRBV10-3	TRBJ1-1	.	.	15
CSASPTSYERFF	TGCAGTGCTAGCCCTACTAGCTATGAGCGGTTCTTC	TRBV20-1	TRBJ2-1	.	.	12
CSVVPGQGFTDTQYF	TGCAGCGTTGTACCGGGACAGGGGTTCACAGATACGCAGTATTTT	TRBV29-1	TRBJ2-3	TRBD1	once	15
CSARIDRGYGNEQYF	TGCAGTGCTAGAATAGACAGGGGGTATGGGAATGAGCAGTACTTC	TRBV20-1	TRBJ2-7	TRBD1	.	15
CASSSQGSDEQYF	TGTGCCAGCAGTTCACAGGGTTCGGACGAGCAGTACTTC	TRBV27	TRBJ2-7	.	.	13
CASSQDRGLKTQYF	TGTGCCAGCAGTCAAGACAGGGGGCTAAAGACCCAGTACTTC	TRBV6-2/TRBV6-3	TRBJ2-5	TRBD1	.	14
CASSLRQGNQPQHF	TGTGCCAGCAGCCTTCGACAGGGGAATCAGCCCCAGCATTTT	TRBV7-2	TRBJ1-5	TRBD1	many	14
CASSPEMEGTQYF	TGCGCCAGCAGCCCCGAGATGGAGGGGACCCAGTACTTC	TRBV5-1	TRBJ2-5	.	.	13
CASSGQTSPQETQYF	TGTGCCAGCAGCGGACAGACTTCCCCACAAGAGACCCAGTACTTC	TRBV13	TRBJ2-5	.	few	15
CASSLDLRDPIYGYTF	TGTGCCAGCAGTTTAGATTTGCGGGACCCGATTTATGGCTACACCTTC	TRBV12-3/TRBV12-4	TRBJ1-2	.	.	16
CASSYGDRGVEAFF	TGTGCCAGCAGTTACGGGGACAGGGGGGTTGAAGCTTTCTTT	TRBV6-5	TRBJ1-1	TRBD1	.	14
CASSSVAGVFTDTQYF	TGTGCCAGCAGTTCAGTAGCGGGAGTTTTCACAGATACGCAGTATTTT	TRBV27	TRBJ2-3	TRBD2	.	16
CSVRRQGGTYEQYF	TGCAGCGTTCGCAGACAGGGGGGGACCTACGAGCAGTACTTC	TRBV29-1	TRBJ2-7	TRBD1	.	14
CASSEELAGANEQFF	TGTGCCAGCAGTGAAGAACTAGCGGGAGCCAATGAGCAGTTCTTC	TRBV6-1	TRBJ2-1	TRBD2	few	15
CASTFGVEQYF	TGTGCCAGCACATTTGGGGTCGAGCAGTACTTC	TRBV27	TRBJ2-7	.	once	11
CATSIKRGAGGYTF	TGTGCCACCAGCATCAAGAGGGGGGCCGGGGGCTACACCTTC	TRBV15	TRBJ1-2	.	.	14
CASSSPGTPGGQFF	TGTGCCAGCAGTTCCCCTGGCACTCCTGGGGGGCAGTTCTTC	TRBV6-6	TRBJ2-1	.	.	14
CASSLDRGSSYNEQFF	TGTGCCAGCAGCTTAGATCGGGGGAGCTCCTACAATGAGCAGTTCTTC	TRBV11-2	TRBJ2-1	.	few	16
CASSQGGLTEAFF	TGTGCCAGCAGCCAAGGGGGGCTCACTGAAGCTTTCTTT	TRBV3-1	TRBJ1-1	.	.	13
CSVEGEKSTDTQYF	TGCAGCGTTGAAGGCGAGAAGAGCACAGATACGCAGTATTTT	TRBV29-1	TRBJ2-3	.	few	14
CASSPSLDRAEQYF	TGTGCCAGCAGTCCCTCTCTGGACAGGGCTGAGCAGTACTTC	TRBV27	TRBJ2-5	TRBD1	.	14
CSAKSARLAGGDTQYF	TGCAGTGCTAAATCCGCCCGACTAGCGGGTGGCGATACGCAGTATTTT	TRBV20-1	TRBJ2-3	TRBD2	.	16